The clone carrying this TCR beta chain was recorded many times. The antigen is undetermined. The germline CDR1 and CDR2 sequences are SGHRS and YFSETQ. V shed 4 bases and J 4 bases; nucleotides not matched to a gene: 7. The CDR3 contains 17 residues. The data originate from a study of T-cell memory formation after mild COVID-19. Overall study context: TCR clustering was largely donor specific. General study findings and limits: Certain responding clones were present in pre-infection memory, suggesting participation of cross-reactive memory. Shrinking CD4+ clones were chiefly CM and EM; CD8+ ones were chiefly EMRA. Among clones contracting day 15 to 85, CD4/CD8 was balanced, whereas later expanders leaned CD4+.

In TCRdb, the 5' RACE reads were re-called with MiXCR into one record per CDR3 protein. The sample shows approximately 150,000 distinct CDR3 sequences, roughly 14% of them seen only once. Sequenced sample: PBMCs or a T cell subset sorted from them (not recorded which). The sequence was collected from an adult woman who had mild COVID-19 (a few samples of this study predate the infection). Cell type and time point are not known. V usage is TRBV5-1 and J usage is TRBJ2-5; 16 bases are a match to TRBD2. The CDR3 loop is CASSMGLAGGPAETQYF. Here the CDR3 DNA reads TGCGCCAGCAGCATGGGACTAGCGGGAGGGCCAGCAGAGACCCAGTACTTC.